The sequence of this TCR beta chain was determined in a study of blood T cell repertoires in COVID-19. Study information: Acute-phase and convalescent COVID-19 samples originated in the United States, Italy and Spain. T cells, B-cell-depleted T cells, or PBMCs provided the cDNA or gDNA that served as material.

The method was immunoSEQ multiplex PCR; TCRdb's version includes in-frame clones alone and lacks a portion of them. Of roughly 300,000 clones listed, around 87% are singletons. From germline, CDR1 is SGHDT and CDR2 YYEEEE. The junction had 8 bases not matched to a gene; V was cut back by 2 bases and J by 7 bases. The CDR3 consists of 15 residues. This clone showed up just a few times. Individuals aged about 18 to 100 years were recruited from 24 US areas. Each recovered donor of Cohort 3 presented with two negative PCRs, clearance, or symptom resolution. The TCR comes from a woman in her twenties or thirties who had recovered from COVID-19. Sequencing was done on a sample of PBMCs or T cells enriched from blood (not recorded which). The chain is built from TRBV5-6 and TRBJ2-4, with TRBD1 matching over 8 bases. The CDR3: CASSLRQGYQNIQYF. The CDR3 nucleotides read TGTGCCAGCAGCTTACGACAGGGGTATCAGAACATTCAGTACTTC. Variable domain in full (rest from reference TRBV5-6 and TRBJ2-4): DAGVTQSPTHLIKTRGQQVTLRCSPKSGHDTVSWYQQALGQGPQFIFQYYEEEERQRGNFPDRFSGHQFPNYSSELNVNALLLGDSALYLCASSLRQGYQNIQYFGAGTRLSVL.